Many counts were recorded for the clone carrying this TCR beta chain. No antigen is known for it. Germline assignment: CDR1 SGHRS and CDR2 YFSETQ. Trimming shortened V by 0 bases and J by 3 bases, and 7 bases separated the two germline ends. The CDR3 loop spans 13 amino acids. Researchers used genomic DNA as the template to profile TCR beta VDJ and CDR3. TCRdb re-analysed the reads in MiXCR, keeping a single row per CDR3 protein. The table includes a few hundred thousand distinct CDR3 sequences, 45% to 65% detected once. This record comes from a study of CD8+CD57+ T cells in acquired aplastic anemia. Study in general: Yields of DNA that came from sorted CD4+ and CD8+ cells averaged roughly 3.3 ug.

General study findings and limits: Patients and controls had in common approximately 29 CD8+ CDR3 sequences.

This clonotype originated in a human donor with severe aplastic anemia or a healthy control (not recorded which). Input material: sorted CD4+, CD8+, or CD8+CD57+ T cells (not recorded which) from PBMCs. The V and J genes are TRBV5-1 and TRBJ2-7; no definite D call. In DNA form, the CDR3 reads TGCGCCAGCAGCTTGGGTGGGGACTACGAGCAGTACTTC. Protein: CASSLGGDYEQYF.